The 20 T cell receptor beta chains given below trace back to one sample, sequenced in a study of CD8 T cells in ankylosing spondylitis. From the 5' RACE reads, TCRdb called clonotypes with MiXCR, one entry per CDR3 protein. Here the sample spans roughly 160,000 distinct CDR3 sequences, approximately 9% being singletons. Sequences were obtained from blood, either unsorted or a sorted T cell fraction (not recorded which). These receptors came from a female donor with ankylosing spondylitis or in good health (not recorded which).

In regard to this clonotype: A read error is possible here, since a much larger clone lies one base away. The chain has TRBV12-3 or TRBV12-4 and TRBJ2-1, with a possible D match to TRBD1 (6 bases). The CDR3 contains 14 residues. CDR3 amino acids: CASRGGPVYSEQFF. DNA of the CDR3: TGTGCCAGCAGAGGGGGTCCCGTGTACAGTGAGCAGTTCTTC.

The chain is built from TRBV27 and TRBJ2-7; TRBD2 matches at 13 bases. The CDR3 has 14 residues. With 10 bases clipped from V and 5 bases from J, the junction kept 8 bases outside the gene matches. Germline CDR1 reads MNHEY; CDR2 reads SMNVEV (reference sequence). CDR3 loop: CATSLAGGTHEQYF. CDR3 DNA sequence: TGTGCCACCTCACTAGCGGGAGGGACCCACGAGCAGTACTTC.

This clonotype was counted at least ten times. This chain uses TRBV20-1 with TRBJ1-1; D remains ambiguous. The V gene lost 1 base and the J gene lost 0 bases, with 9 bases spanning the gap. Germline CDR1 is DFQATT and CDR2 is SNEGSKA (reference sequence). The CDR3 totals 14 residues. The CDR3 region is CSARVADMNTEAFF. In DNA form, the CDR3 reads TGCAGTGCTAGAGTGGCAGACATGAACACTGAAGCTTTCTTT.

J is TRBJ2-5 and V is TRBV25-1; 16 bases fit TRBD2. Germline-derived CDR1 and CDR2 are MGHDK and SYGVNS. This CDR3 region has 15 residues. The V segment lost 4 bases and the J segment 5 bases; nucleotides outside the gene matches: 1. This CDR3 is CASSVGLAGGETQYF. CDR3 nucleotides: TGTGCCAGCAGTGTGGGACTAGCGGGAGGGGAGACCCAGTACTTC. The complete variable domain, with remaining parts taken from reference TRBV25-1 and TRBJ2-5, reads EADIYQTPRYLVIGTGKKITLECSQTMGHDKMYWYQQDPGMELHLIHYSYGVNSTEKGDLSSESTVSRIRTEHFPLTLESARPSHTSQYLCASSVGLAGGETQYFGPGTRLLVL.

The sample holds a few counts of this clonotype. The V call is TRBV12-3 or TRBV12-4, the J call TRBJ1-2, with D unresolved. CDR3 length: 14 residues. V lost 2 bases and J lost 1, with 8 bases in between. CDR3 residues: CASSLYRNNYGYTF. The CDR3 DNA is TGTGCCAGCAGTTTATACAGAAATAACTATGGCTACACCTTC.

The CDR3: CASSSFSSYEQYF. Here the CDR3 DNA reads TGTGCCAGCAGCTCCTTCAGCTCCTACGAGCAGTACTTC. The V call is TRBV11-2, the J call TRBJ2-7; D is unclear. The CDR3 is 13 amino acids. CDR1 is SGHAT, CDR2 FQNNGV, per germline. V was clipped by 4 bases and J by 0 bases, with 7 bases between them.

This chain uses TRBV30 with TRBJ1-1; D remains unclear. The CDR3 is 13 amino acids. Germline-derived CDR1 and CDR2 are GTSNPN and SVGIG (reference sequence). V lost 0 bases and J lost 2, with 7 bases in between. The CDR3 spells CAWSVGINTEAFF. In DNA form, the CDR3 reads TGTGCCTGGAGTGTAGGGATTAACACTGAAGCTTTCTTT.

This clonotype was counted ten times or more. The chain employs TRBV5-1 and TRBJ1-1; D gene unclear. Germline CDR1 is SGHRS and CDR2 is YFSETQ. The CDR3 consists of 16 residues. The V end lost 0 bases, the J end lost 0 bases, and 12 bases lay between the germline ends. Here the CDR3 reads CASSLGWKYMNTEAFF. CDR3 coding DNA: TGCGCCAGCAGCTTGGGCTGGAAATACATGAACACTGAAGCTTTCTTT.

This clonotype was observed a handful of times. The gene calls are TRBV20-1 and TRBJ2-3, with 8 positions matching TRBD2. V lost 5 bases to trimming and J lost 4 bases; unmatched junction nucleotides: 8. Germline V gene data show CDR1 as DFQATT and CDR2 as SNEGSKA (reference sequence). There are 14 residues in the CDR3. In nucleotides, the CDR3 is TGCAGTGCTGGCACCGGGACTAGAGCAGATACGCAGTATTTT. It encodes CSAGTGTRADTQYF.

This clonotype has a handful of counts. V is TRBV9 and J is TRBJ1-2; tentative D call: TRBD1 (5 bases). Germline V CDR1 and CDR2: SGDLS, YYNGEE. The ends were cut back, 7 bases at V and 2 bases at J, with 15 bases in the middle. This CDR3 contains 14 residues. This CDR3 is CASAPGDGNYGYTF. In DNA form, the CDR3 reads TGTGCCAGCGCCCCGGGGGACGGAAACTATGGCTACACCTTC.

The chain recombines TRBV7-2 with TRBJ1-1; TRBD1 matches at 7 bases. The V gene end was trimmed by 5 bases and the J gene end by 11 bases; junction bases not matched to a gene: 17. CDR3 size: 15 residues. Germline CDR1 SGHTA, CDR2 FQGNSA. The CDR3 reads CASSPAGQPDPQAFF. Written as DNA, the CDR3 is TGTGCCAGCAGCCCAGCGGGACAGCCCGATCCCCAGGCTTTCTTT.

The rearrangement joins TRBV2 to TRBJ1-3, with TRBD1 matching over 7 bases. V lost 4 bases to trimming and J lost 8 bases; unmatched junction nucleotides: 8. The CDR3 is 14 residues long. CDR1 is SNHLY and CDR2 is FYNNEI in the germline V gene. The DNA for the CDR3 is TGTGCCAGCAGTGGTGGACAGGCGCCGCACACCATATATTTT. Its translation: CASSGGQAPHTIYF.

This clonotype was seen only a few times. The chain uses TRBV10-3 and TRBJ1-2; 9 bases align to TRBD1. Trimming took 6 bases from V and 0 from J; bases not matched to a gene: 11. Germline CDR1 ENHRY, CDR2 SYGVKD. The CDR3 runs 17 residues. The CDR3 DNA sequence: TGTGCCATCAGCCATTGGGACAGGGATGGATCTAACTATGGCTACACCTTC. Translation gives CAISHWDRDGSNYGYTF.

The V and J genes are TRBV11-2 and TRBJ2-7; 12 bases map to TRBD1. V lost 2 bases and J lost 3; bases outside the gene matches: 5. The CDR3 spans 16 residues. Per the germline V gene, CDR1 is SGHAT and CDR2 is FQNNGV. The CDR3 loop reads CASSLRGQGAFYEQYF. The CDR3 nucleotides are TGTGCCAGCAGCTTAAGGGGACAGGGGGCGTTCTACGAGCAGTACTTC.

The rearrangement uses TRBV4-1 and TRBJ2-7; 7 bases line up with TRBD1. The CDR3 extends over 16 amino acids. Germline assignment: CDR1 MGHRA and CDR2 YSYEKL. Trimming took 4 bases from V and 5 from J; bases not matched to a gene: 14. This CDR3 reads CASSRIFTGTDDEQYF. In DNA form, the CDR3 reads TGCGCCAGCAGCCGGATCTTCACCGGGACAGACGACGAGCAGTACTTC.

This clonotype has just a few counts. This rearrangement joins TRBV7-9 to TRBJ1-4; tentatively, D is TRBD1 (6 bases). Germline V gene data show CDR1 as SEHNR and CDR2 as FQNEAQ (reference sequence). CDR3 length equals 13 residues. Trimming pared 4 bases from V and 6 bases from J, leaving 9 bases between. The CDR3 DNA sequence: TGTGCCAGCAGCTCGGACAGCGATGAAAAACTGTTTTTT. Translation gives CASSSDSDEKLFF.

The chain carries TRBV6-1 and TRBJ1-1; 7 bases align to TRBD1. The germline CDR1 and CDR2 sequences are MNHNS and SASEGT. The CDR3 extends over 15 amino acids. V lost 1 base and J lost 0; bases outside the gene matches: 2. The CDR3 protein is CASSEGTGLNTEAFF. CDR3 in DNA: TGTGCCAGCAGTGAAGGGACAGGCTTGAACACTGAAGCTTTCTTT.

This clonotype has at least ten counts. The V call is TRBV14, the J call TRBJ2-7, with a possible D match to TRBD2 (6 bases). The CDR3 sequence is 16 residues long. Trimming removed 0 bases at V and 3 bases at J, with 15 bases between. CDR1 is SGHDN, CDR2 FVKESK, per germline. The CDR3, as DNA: TGTGCCAGCAGCCAAGATTTGGGAGGAGGGTACTACGAGCAGTACTTC. Its protein product is CASSQDLGGGYYEQYF.

This clonotype was found a few times. The rearrangement uses TRBV4-3 and TRBJ2-3; 7 bases agree with TRBD2. This CDR3 is 15 amino acids long. Germline CDR1 and CDR2: LGHNA and YSLEER. V lost 8 bases to trimming and J lost 5 bases; unmatched junction nucleotides: 13. CDR3 coding DNA: TGCGCCAGCCAAGATACCAGCGGGACTGTAGATACGCAGTATTTT. It yields the protein CASQDTSGTVDTQYF.

The table lists this clonotype with many counts. The chain links TRBV12-3 or TRBV12-4 to TRBJ2-3; no definite D call. V lost 5 bases and J 4 bases, leaving 19 bases between the germline ends. The CDR3 is 16 amino acids. CDR3 sequence (DNA): TGTGCCAGCAGTCCGATGGTCAGCGCAATATCAGATACGCAGTATTTT. Protein: CASSPMVSAISDTQYF.